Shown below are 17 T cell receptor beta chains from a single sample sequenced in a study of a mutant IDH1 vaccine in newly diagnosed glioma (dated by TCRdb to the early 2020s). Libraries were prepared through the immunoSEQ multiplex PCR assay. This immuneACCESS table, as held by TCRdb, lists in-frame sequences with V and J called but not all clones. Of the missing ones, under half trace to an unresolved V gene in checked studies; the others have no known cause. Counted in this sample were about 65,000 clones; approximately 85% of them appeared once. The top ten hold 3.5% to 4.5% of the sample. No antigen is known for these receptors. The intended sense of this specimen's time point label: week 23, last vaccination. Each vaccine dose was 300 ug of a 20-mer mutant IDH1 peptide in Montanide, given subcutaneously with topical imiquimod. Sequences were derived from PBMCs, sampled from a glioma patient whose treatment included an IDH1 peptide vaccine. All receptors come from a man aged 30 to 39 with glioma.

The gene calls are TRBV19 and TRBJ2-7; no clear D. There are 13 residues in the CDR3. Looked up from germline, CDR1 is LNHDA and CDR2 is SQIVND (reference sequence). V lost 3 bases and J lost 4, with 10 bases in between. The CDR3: CASSISAWYEQYF. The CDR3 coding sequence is TGTGCCAGTAGTATCTCTGCATGGTACGAGCAGTACTTC.

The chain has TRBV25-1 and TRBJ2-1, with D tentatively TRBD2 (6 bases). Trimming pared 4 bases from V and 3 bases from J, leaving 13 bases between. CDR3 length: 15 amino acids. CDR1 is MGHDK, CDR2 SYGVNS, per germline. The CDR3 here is CASSVGGRNYNEQFF. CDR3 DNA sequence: TGTGCCAGCAGTGTGGGGGGTCGAAACTACAATGAGCAGTTCTTC.

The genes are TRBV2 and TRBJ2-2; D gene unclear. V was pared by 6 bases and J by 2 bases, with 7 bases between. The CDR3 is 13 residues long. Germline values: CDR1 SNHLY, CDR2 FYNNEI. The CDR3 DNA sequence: TGTGCCAGCAGGCTGGATAACACCGGGGAGCTGTTTTTT. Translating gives CASRLDNTGELFF.

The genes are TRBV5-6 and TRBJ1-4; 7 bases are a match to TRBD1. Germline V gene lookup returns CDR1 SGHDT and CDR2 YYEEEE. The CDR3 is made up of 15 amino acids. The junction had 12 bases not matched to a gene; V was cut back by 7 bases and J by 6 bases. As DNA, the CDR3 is TGTGCCAGCGGGCTACCGGGACAGAGACATGAAAAACTGTTTTTT. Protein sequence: CASGLPGQRHEKLFF.

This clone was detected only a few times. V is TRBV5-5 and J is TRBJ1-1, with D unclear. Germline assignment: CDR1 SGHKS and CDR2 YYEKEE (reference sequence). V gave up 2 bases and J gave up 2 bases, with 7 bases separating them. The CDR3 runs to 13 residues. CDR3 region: CASSFGYNTEAFF. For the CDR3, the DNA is TGTGCCAGCAGCTTCGGTTATAACACTGAAGCTTTCTTT.

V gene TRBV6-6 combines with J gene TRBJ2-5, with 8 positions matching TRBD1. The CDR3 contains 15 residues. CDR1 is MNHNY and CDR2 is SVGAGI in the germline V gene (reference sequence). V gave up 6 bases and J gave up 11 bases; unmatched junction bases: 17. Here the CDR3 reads CASSAGQGSFVEQYF. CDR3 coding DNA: TGTGCCAGCAGCGCAGGACAGGGATCTTTTGTAGAGCAGTACTTC.

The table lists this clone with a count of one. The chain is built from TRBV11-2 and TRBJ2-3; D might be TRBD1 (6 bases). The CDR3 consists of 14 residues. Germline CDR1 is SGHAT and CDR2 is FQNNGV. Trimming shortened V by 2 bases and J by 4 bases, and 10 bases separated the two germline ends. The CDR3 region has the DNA TGTGCCAGCAGCTTACAGGGGTTCCCAGATACGCAGTATTTT. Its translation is CASSLQGFPDTQYF.

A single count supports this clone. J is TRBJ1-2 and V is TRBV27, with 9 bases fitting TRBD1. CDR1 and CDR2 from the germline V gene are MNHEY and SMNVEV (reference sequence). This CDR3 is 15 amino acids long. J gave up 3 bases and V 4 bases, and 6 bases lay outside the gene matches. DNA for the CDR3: TGTGCCAGCAGTTCCCACAGGGGGCGAGACTATGGCTACACCTTC. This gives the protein CASSSHRGRDYGYTF.

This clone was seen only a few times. The CDR3 coding sequence is TGTGCCAGCAGCAGAGGACAGGGGAACACTGAAGCTTTCTTT. Residues: CASSRGQGNTEAFF. The V call is TRBV11-1, the J call TRBJ1-1, with 8 positions matching TRBD1. The CDR3 has 14 amino acids. The J segment lost 1 base and the V segment lost 5 bases, leaving 3 bases of the junction unmatched. Germline CDR1 reads SGHAT; CDR2 reads FQDESV (reference sequence). The complete variable domain, with remaining parts taken from reference TRBV11-1 and TRBJ1-1, reads EAEVAQSPRYKITEKSQAVAFWCDPISGHATLYWYRQILGQGPELLVQFQDESVVDDSQLPKDRFSAERLKGVDSTLKIQPAELGDSAMYLCASSRGQGNTEAFFGQGTRLTVV.

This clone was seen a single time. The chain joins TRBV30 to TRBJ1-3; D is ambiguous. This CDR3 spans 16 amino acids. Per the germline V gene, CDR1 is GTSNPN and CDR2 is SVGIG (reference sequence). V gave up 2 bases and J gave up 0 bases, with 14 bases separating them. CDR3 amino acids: CAWSSAGAFSGNTIYF. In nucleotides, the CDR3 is TGTGCCTGGAGTTCCGCAGGAGCTTTCTCTGGAAACACCATATATTTT.

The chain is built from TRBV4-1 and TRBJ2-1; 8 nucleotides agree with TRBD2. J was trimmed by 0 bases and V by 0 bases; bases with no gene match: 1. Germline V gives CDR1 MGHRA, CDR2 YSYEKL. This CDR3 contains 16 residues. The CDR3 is CASSQDGGASYNEQFF. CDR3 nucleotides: TGCGCCAGCAGCCAAGACGGGGGGGCCTCCTACAATGAGCAGTTCTTC.

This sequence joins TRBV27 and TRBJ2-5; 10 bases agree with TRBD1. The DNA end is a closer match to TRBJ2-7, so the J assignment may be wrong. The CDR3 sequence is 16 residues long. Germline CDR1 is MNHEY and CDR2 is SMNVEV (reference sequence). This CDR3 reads CASTRLTGTGEGEQYF. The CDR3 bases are TGTGCCAGCACCCGACTCACCGGGACAGGGGAGGGCGAGCAGTACTTC.

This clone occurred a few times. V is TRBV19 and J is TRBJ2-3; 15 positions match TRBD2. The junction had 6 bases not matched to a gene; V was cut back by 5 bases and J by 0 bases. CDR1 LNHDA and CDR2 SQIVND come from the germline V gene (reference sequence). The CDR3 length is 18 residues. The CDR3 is CASSPGTSGGYSTDTQYF. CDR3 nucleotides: TGTGCCAGTAGTCCTGGGACTAGCGGGGGGTATAGCACAGATACGCAGTATTTT.

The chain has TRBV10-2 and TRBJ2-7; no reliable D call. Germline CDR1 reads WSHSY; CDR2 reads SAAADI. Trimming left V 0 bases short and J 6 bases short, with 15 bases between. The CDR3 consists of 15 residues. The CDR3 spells CASSESTRVGSEQYF. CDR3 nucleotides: TGCGCCAGCAGTGAGTCGACTCGGGTGGGTAGCGAGCAGTACTTC.

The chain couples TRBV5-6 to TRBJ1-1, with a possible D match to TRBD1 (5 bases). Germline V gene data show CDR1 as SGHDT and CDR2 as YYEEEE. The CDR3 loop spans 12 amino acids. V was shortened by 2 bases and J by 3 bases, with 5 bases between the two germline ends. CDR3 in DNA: TGTGCCAGCAGCTTAGGGGACACTGAAGCTTTCTTT. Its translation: CASSLGDTEAFF.

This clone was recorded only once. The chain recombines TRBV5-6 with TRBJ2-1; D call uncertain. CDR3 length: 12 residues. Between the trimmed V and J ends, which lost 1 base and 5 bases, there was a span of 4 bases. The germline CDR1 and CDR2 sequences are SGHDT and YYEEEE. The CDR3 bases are TGTGCCAGCAGCTTGCTCGACAATGAGCAGTTCTTC. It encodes CASSLLDNEQFF.

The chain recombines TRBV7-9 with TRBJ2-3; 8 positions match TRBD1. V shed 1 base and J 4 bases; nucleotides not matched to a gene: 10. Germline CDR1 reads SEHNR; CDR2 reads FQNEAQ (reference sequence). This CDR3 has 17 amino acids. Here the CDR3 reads CASSLGGVGQVPDTQYF. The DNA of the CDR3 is TGTGCCAGCAGCTTAGGCGGAGTGGGACAGGTGCCAGATACGCAGTATTTT.